These 9 T cell receptor beta chains were sequenced from one sample in a study of T cell changes during pregnancy in multiple sclerosis. TCRdb's table, derived via immunoSEQ multiplex PCR, lists solely in-frame clones and lacks some. The table lists about 38,000 clones, 90% to 95% of them singletons. The sample here was CD8+ T cells from peripheral blood mononuclear cells, taken in the second trimester of pregnancy. The receptor set was obtained from a female donor with multiple sclerosis, enrolled in a pregnancy study.

The chain couples TRBV7-2 to TRBJ1-2; 8 bases fit TRBD1. The germline CDR1 and CDR2 sequences are SGHTA and FQGNSA. The CDR3 has 15 residues. The junction had 10 bases not matched to a gene; V was cut back by 5 bases and J by 5 bases. CDR3 residues: CASSLPDRGTYGYTF. CDR3 nucleotides: TGTGCCAGCAGCCTCCCCGACAGGGGCACATATGGCTACACCTTC.

This chain connects TRBV19 to TRBJ2-5; the D is unclear. Germline-derived CDR1 and CDR2 are LNHDA and SQIVND (reference sequence). The CDR3 loop spans 12 amino acids. The V gene lost 3 bases and the J gene lost 1 base, with 3 bases spanning the gap. This chain's CDR3 is CASSIRQETQYF. CDR3 DNA sequence: TGTGCCAGTAGTATCCGCCAAGAGACCCAGTACTTC.

The V call is TRBV7-9, the J call TRBJ2-7, with 10 bases lining up with TRBD2. V dropped 9 bases and J dropped 2; count of bases not matched to a gene: 10. Germline CDR1 is SEHNR and CDR2 is FQNEAQ (reference sequence). The CDR3 runs 15 residues. CDR3 residues: CASSLGTSVTYEQYF. As DNA, the CDR3 is TGTGCCAGTAGCCTCGGGACTAGCGTGACCTACGAGCAGTACTTC. The full variable domain, rest sourced from reference TRBV7-9 and TRBJ2-7, is DTGVSQNPRHKITKRGQNVTFRCDPISEHNRLYWYRQTLGQGPEFLTYFQNEAQLEKSRLLSDRFSAERPKGSFSTLEIQRTEQGDSAMYLCASSLGTSVTYEQYFGPGTRLTVT.

This sequence joins TRBV9 and TRBJ2-7; a possible D gene is TRBD2 (6 bases). The CDR3 contains 15 residues. Germline CDR1 is SGDLS and CDR2 is YYNGEE. The V end lost 2 bases, the J end lost 2 bases, and 14 bases lay between the germline ends. The CDR3 here is CASSVSGEGTYEQYF. Written as DNA, the CDR3 is TGTGCCAGCAGCGTCTCGGGAGAGGGGACCTACGAGCAGTACTTC.

The chain links TRBV27 to TRBJ1-5; D not certain. Germline V gives CDR1 MNHEY, CDR2 SMNVEV (reference sequence). CDR3 length: 14 amino acids. Deletions cut 5 bases from V and 0 bases from J, with 8 bases between. The CDR3 protein is CASSPRYSNQPQHF. The CDR3 nucleotides read TGTGCCAGCAGTCCCCGGTATAGCAATCAGCCCCAGCATTTT.

This chain joins TRBV30 and TRBJ2-3; no firm D call. CDR3 size: 13 residues. V was shortened by 1 base and J by 6 bases, with 11 bases between the two germline ends. From germline, CDR1 is GTSNPN and CDR2 SVGIG (reference sequence). The DNA for the CDR3 is TGTGCCTGGAGTGCATGGGCTGCTGATACGCAGTATTTT. Amino acids: CAWSAWAADTQYF.

V is TRBV11-2 and J is TRBJ1-3, with 8 bases identical to TRBD1. The CDR3 is made up of 16 amino acids. The germline CDR1 and CDR2 sequences are SGHAT and FQNNGV. Trimming removed 5 bases from V and 2 bases from J; junction bases left unmatched: 8. CDR3 protein: CASSLYDRGPGNTIYF. CDR3 nucleotide sequence: TGTGCCAGCAGCCTCTACGACAGGGGACCTGGAAACACCATATATTTT.

The V call is TRBV27, the J call TRBJ2-7, with D possibly matching TRBD2 (5 bases). CDR1 MNHEY and CDR2 SMNVEV come from the germline V gene (reference sequence). Trimming shortened V by 5 bases and J by 3 bases, and 14 bases separated the two germline ends. The CDR3 runs to 14 residues. The CDR3 bases are TGTGCCAGCAGTCCCCTAGCCAAGGGCTACGAGCAGTACTTC. Amino acid sequence: CASSPLAKGYEQYF.

The CDR3 is CASSPPGRTPNQPQHF. The DNA for the CDR3 is TGTGCCAGCAGCCCCCCTGGCAGGACACCCAATCAGCCCCAGCATTTT. This sequence joins TRBV21-1 and TRBJ1-5; TRBD1, as called in the table, went unchecked against the DNA. TRBV21-1 is listed as a pseudogene. The CDR3 is 16 amino acids.